Shown below are 18 T cell receptor beta chains from a single sample sequenced in a study of T cells in Graves' hyperthyroidism and ophthalmopathy. What was amplified from RNA transcripts were TCR beta CDR3 regions. The HTBI primer set was used in a first-round RT-PCR of the TCR CDR3. TCRdb analysed the multiplex PCR reads with MiXCR anew, one entry per CDR3 protein. The repertoire holds around 600,000 distinct CDR3 sequences, with roughly 46% as singletons. The specimen was peripheral blood or thyroid tissue (not recorded which). These receptors came from an adult man with Graves' disease, either hyperthyroidism or ophthalmopathy (not recorded which).

The rearrangement joins TRBV20-1 to TRBJ1-5; the D gene is possibly TRBD1 (5 bases). The germline gives CDR1 DFQATT, CDR2 SNEGSKA (reference sequence). V shed 3 bases and J shed 3 bases, with 9 bases lying between them. The length of the CDR3 is 13 residues. CDR3 region: CSASSGPNQPQHF. The CDR3, as DNA: TGCAGTGCTAGTTCAGGGCCCAATCAGCCCCAGCATTTT.

The sample holds many counts of this clonotype. The chain carries TRBV12-3 or TRBV12-4 and TRBJ1-5; tentatively, D is TRBD1 (5 bases). V lost 4 bases to trimming and J lost 1 base, with 11 bases between them. This CDR3 has 15 amino acids. The CDR3 coding sequence is TGTGCCAGCAGTTACCTCCGGGACAGCAATCAGCCCCAGCATTTT. Its protein is CASSYLRDSNQPQHF.

This clonotype was detected ten times or more. This sequence joins TRBV7-9 and TRBJ1-2; D gene ambiguous. Germline CDR1 SEHNR, CDR2 FQNEAQ (reference sequence). This CDR3 contains 13 residues. Trimming cost V 3 bases and J 6 bases, with 11 bases left between them. The CDR3 DNA reads TGTGCCAGCAGCTTCGACTTTCTTGATGGCTACACCTTC. It translates to CASSFDFLDGYTF.

V and J are TRBV13 and TRBJ2-7; D uncertain. Trimming took off 0 bases at V and 3 bases at J, with 9 bases between the two ends. CDR1 and CDR2 (germline): PRHDT, FYEKMQ (reference sequence). The CDR3 runs 14 residues. CDR3 sequence: CASSLGRGLYEQYF. The CDR3 nucleotides are TGTGCCAGCAGCTTAGGCCGAGGCCTCTACGAGCAGTACTTC.

This clonotype was detected ten times or more. The rearrangement joins TRBV7-9 to TRBJ1-6, with D uncertain. V gave up 2 bases and J gave up 6 bases, with 11 bases separating them. Germline assignment: CDR1 SEHNR and CDR2 FQNEAQ (reference sequence). The CDR3 spans 15 residues. In DNA, the CDR3 is TGTGCCAGCAGCTTACTACCAGGACGTAATTCACCCCTCCACTTT. Translation: CASSLLPGRNSPLHF.

The CDR3 DNA follows: TGTGCCAGCAGAGATACAAGGAACACTGAAGCTTTCTTT. Encoded protein: CASRDTRNTEAFF. The V and J genes are TRBV19 and TRBJ1-1; D remains unclear. Germline V gene sequence: CDR1 LNHDA, CDR2 SQIVND (reference sequence). This CDR3 is built from 13 residues. V was trimmed by 9 bases and J by 1 base, leaving 12 bases between them.

As for this clonotype: A single base separates this from a much larger clone, so it may be a read error. This chain links TRBV2 with TRBJ2-3; no definite D call. The CDR3 is made up of 14 amino acids. Per the germline V gene, CDR1 is SNHLY and CDR2 is FYNNEI. Between the trimmed V and J ends, which lost 6 bases and 0 bases, there was a span of 10 bases. CDR3 sequence (DNA): TGTGCCAGCAGAGTACAGACGAGCACAGATACGCAGTATTTT. Translating it yields CASRVQTSTDTQYF.

The genes are TRBV19 and TRBJ2-7; the D call may be TRBD1 or TRBD2 (5 bases each). Trimming took off 2 bases at V and 6 bases at J, with 14 bases between the two ends. Germline V gene data show CDR1 as LNHDA and CDR2 as SQIVND (reference sequence). CDR3 size: 14 residues. CDR3 residues: CASSINPGTTEQYF. The CDR3 nucleotides are TGTGCCAGTAGTATAAACCCCGGGACGACCGAGCAGTACTTC.

This clonotype was counted between two and nine times. The chain recombines TRBV6-1 with TRBJ2-7, with 12 bases lining up with TRBD2. The CDR3 has 16 amino acids. Germline-derived CDR1 and CDR2 are MNHNS and SASEGT. The V segment lost 1 base and the J segment 6 bases; nucleotides outside the gene matches: 7. In DNA form, the CDR3 reads TGTGCCAGCAGTGAAGGACTAGCGGGAGTTCTAACCGAGCAGTACTTC. Translating it yields CASSEGLAGVLTEQYF.

This clonotype was picked up a small number of times. The gene calls are TRBV27 and TRBJ1-5, with D tentatively TRBD1 (6 bases). V lost 0 bases to trimming and J lost 5 bases, with 11 bases between them. CDR3 length: 15 residues. CDR1 and CDR2 (germline): MNHEY, SMNVEV (reference sequence). The chain's CDR3 is CASSLSARGHQPQHF. The CDR3 bases are TGTGCCAGCAGTTTATCAGCCAGGGGCCATCAGCCCCAGCATTTT.

This sequence joins TRBV12-1 and TRBJ1-2; no check of the table's D call, TRBD1, against the DNA was made. TRBV12-1 is termed a pseudogene. This CDR3 contains 16 residues. CDR3 sequence: CASSFQGGQGAYGYTF. CDR3 in DNA: TGTGCCAGCAGCTTTCAAGGGGGACAGGGGGCGTATGGCTACACCTTC.

This sequence joins TRBV7-8 and TRBJ2-7; D is possibly TRBD2 (7 bases). V lost 2 bases and J lost 2, with 22 bases in between. The CDR3 runs 18 residues. Germline lookup yields CDR1 SGHVS and CDR2 FQNEAQ. The CDR3 coding sequence is TGTGCCAGCAGCTTAAAAGAAGGGAGGGGGGGGATCCCCTACGAGCAGTACTTC. It is translated as CASSLKEGRGGIPYEQYF.

As concerns this clonotype: Germline is not matched at one junction end, which may reflect a read error. The chain employs TRBV7-2 and TRBJ2-7; possibly TRBD1 or TRBD2 for D (7 bases each). CDR3 length: 16 amino acids. Germline values: CDR1 SGHTA, CDR2 FQGNSA. CDR3 sequence reads: CASSQRQGGGTYEQYF. CDR3 in DNA: TGCGCCAGCAGCCAGCGACAGGGAGGGGGAACCTACGAGCAGTACTTC. Looking up the rest from reference TRBV7-2 and TRBJ2-7 gives the full variable domain: GAGVSQSPSNKVTEKGKDVELRCDPISGHTALYWYRQSLGQGLEFLIYFQGNSAPDKSGLPSDRFSAERTGGSVSTLTIQRTQQEDSAVYLCASSQRQGGGTYEQYFGPGTRLTVT.

This clonotype appeared a few times. The chain uses TRBV20-1 and TRBJ1-4, with a weak D call TRBD1 (5 bases). The CDR3 consists of 12 residues. From germline, CDR1 is DFQATT and CDR2 SNEGSKA (reference sequence). Trimming cost V 7 bases and J 7 bases, with 13 bases left between them. The CDR3 DNA follows: TGCAGTGGGGACTCCGGGACTGAAAAACTGTTTTTT. Amino acids: CSGDSGTEKLFF.

The gene calls are TRBV7-9 and TRBJ1-5; perhaps TRBD1 as D (5 bases). V was pared by 1 base and J by 3 bases, with 13 bases between. The CDR3 totals 16 residues. CDR1 and CDR2 from the germline V gene are SEHNR and FQNEAQ (reference sequence). The CDR3 reads CASSLDFGGSNQPQHF. DNA for the CDR3: TGTGCCAGCAGCTTAGATTTCGGGGGTTCCAATCAGCCCCAGCATTTT.

This clonotype was detected ten times or more. J is TRBJ1-6 and V is TRBV19; 9 bases are a match to TRBD1. This CDR3 region has 13 residues. V trimming: 9 bases; J trimming: 7 bases; junction bases outside the gene matches: 4. The germline CDR1 and CDR2 sequences are LNHDA and SQIVND (reference sequence). The CDR3 loop reads CASRDRVNSPLHF. DNA for the CDR3: TGTGCCAGCAGGGACAGGGTGAATTCACCCCTCCACTTT.

The chain has TRBV20-1 and TRBJ2-5, with 8 bases lining up with TRBD2. CDR1 is DFQATT, CDR2 SNEGSKA, per germline (reference sequence). The CDR3 extends over 11 amino acids. Trimming cost V 3 bases and J 9 bases; bases outside gene matches: 3. The CDR3, as DNA: TGCAGTGCTAGGACGCGGGGGGCCCAGTACTTC. This gives the protein CSARTRGAQYF.

Ten or more counts support this clonotype. The chain uses TRBV7-8 and TRBJ1-1; 8 bases agree with TRBD1. CDR3 length: 14 residues. CDR1 and CDR2 from the germline V gene are SGHVS and FQNEAQ. With V trimmed by 5 bases and J by 6 bases, 8 bases remained unmatched. The CDR3: CASSTRQGFAEAFF. The CDR3 DNA is TGTGCCAGCAGCACCCGACAGGGGTTCGCTGAAGCTTTCTTT.